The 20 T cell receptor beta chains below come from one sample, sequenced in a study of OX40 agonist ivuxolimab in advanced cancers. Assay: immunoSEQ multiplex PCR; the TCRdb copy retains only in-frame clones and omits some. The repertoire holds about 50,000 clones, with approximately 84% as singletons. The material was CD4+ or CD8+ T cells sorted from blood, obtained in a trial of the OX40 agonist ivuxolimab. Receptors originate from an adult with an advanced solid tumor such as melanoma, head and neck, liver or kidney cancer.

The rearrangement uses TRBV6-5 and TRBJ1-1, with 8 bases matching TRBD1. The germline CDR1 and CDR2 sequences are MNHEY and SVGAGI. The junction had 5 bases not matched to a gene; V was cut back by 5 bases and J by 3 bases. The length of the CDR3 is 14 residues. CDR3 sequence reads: CASSAWTGHTEAFF. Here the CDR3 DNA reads TGTGCCAGCAGTGCTTGGACAGGGCACACTGAAGCTTTCTTT.

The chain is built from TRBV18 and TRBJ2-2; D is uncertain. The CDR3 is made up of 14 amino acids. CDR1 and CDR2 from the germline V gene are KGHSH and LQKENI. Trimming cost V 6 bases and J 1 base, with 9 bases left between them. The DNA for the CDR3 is TGTGCCAGCTCGGGGAACAAGAACACCGGGGAGCTGTTTTTT. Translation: CASSGNKNTGELFF.

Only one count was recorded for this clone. The CDR3 loop is CAISPGQLDTQYF. CDR3 DNA: TGTGCCATCAGTCCAGGACAGTTAGATACCCAGTACTTC. The rearrangement joins TRBV10-3 to TRBJ2-5; tentatively, D is TRBD1 (6 bases). The CDR3 totals 13 residues. The germline V and J ends were trimmed by 5 bases and 8 bases, with 15 bases remaining between them. The V gene's germline CDR1 is ENHRY and CDR2 SYGVKD.

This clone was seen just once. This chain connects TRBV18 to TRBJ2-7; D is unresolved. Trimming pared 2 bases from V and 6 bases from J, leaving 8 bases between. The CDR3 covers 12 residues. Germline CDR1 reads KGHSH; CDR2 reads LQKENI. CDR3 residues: CASSPFSREQYF. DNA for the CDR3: TGTGCCAGCTCACCATTCAGCCGCGAGCAGTACTTC. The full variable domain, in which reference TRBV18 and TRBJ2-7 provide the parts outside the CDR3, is NAGVMQNPRHLVRRRGQEARLRCSPMKGHSHVYWYRQLPEEGLKFMVYLQKENIIDESGMPKERFSAEFPKEGPSILRIQQVVRGDSAAYFCASSPFSREQYFGPGTRLTVT.

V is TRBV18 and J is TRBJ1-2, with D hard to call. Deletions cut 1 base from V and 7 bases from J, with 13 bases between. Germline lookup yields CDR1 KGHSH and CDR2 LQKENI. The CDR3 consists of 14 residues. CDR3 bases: TGTGCCAGCTCACCACTCTCGTTTGCGGGTGGCTACACCTTC. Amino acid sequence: CASSPLSFAGGYTF.

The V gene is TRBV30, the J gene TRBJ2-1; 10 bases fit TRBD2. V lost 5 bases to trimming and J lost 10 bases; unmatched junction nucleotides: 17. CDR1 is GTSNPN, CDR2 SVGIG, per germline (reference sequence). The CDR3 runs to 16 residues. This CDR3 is CAWRLAGAHRVAEQFF. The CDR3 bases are TGTGCCTGGCGGCTAGCGGGAGCTCATCGGGTTGCGGAGCAGTTCTTC.

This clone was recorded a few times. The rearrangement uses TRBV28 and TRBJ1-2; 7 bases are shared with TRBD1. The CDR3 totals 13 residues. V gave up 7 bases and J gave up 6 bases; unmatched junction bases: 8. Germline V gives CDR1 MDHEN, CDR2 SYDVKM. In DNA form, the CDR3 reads TGTGCCAGCACCCCGACAGGGACTCATGGCTACACCTTC. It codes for CASTPTGTHGYTF.

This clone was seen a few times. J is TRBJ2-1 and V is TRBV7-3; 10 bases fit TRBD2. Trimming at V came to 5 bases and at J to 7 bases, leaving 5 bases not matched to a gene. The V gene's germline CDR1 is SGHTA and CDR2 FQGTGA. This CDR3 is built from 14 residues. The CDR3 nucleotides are TGTGCCAGCAGCCATAGCGGGAGGTGGAATGAGCAGTTCTTC. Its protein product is CASSHSGRWNEQFF.

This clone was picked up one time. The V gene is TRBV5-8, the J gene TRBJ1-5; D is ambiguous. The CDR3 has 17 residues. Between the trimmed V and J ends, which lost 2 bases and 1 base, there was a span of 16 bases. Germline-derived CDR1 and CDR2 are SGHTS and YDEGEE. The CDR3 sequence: CASSFGWGLASNQPQHF. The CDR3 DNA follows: TGTGCCAGCAGCTTCGGATGGGGTCTGGCGAGCAATCAGCCCCAGCATTTT.

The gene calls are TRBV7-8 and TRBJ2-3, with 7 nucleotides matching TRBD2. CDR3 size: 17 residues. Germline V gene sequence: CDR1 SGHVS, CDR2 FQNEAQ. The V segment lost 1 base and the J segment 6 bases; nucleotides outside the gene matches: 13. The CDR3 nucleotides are TGTGCCAGCAGCTTAGTCGATTGGCGTAGAGCGGGGGATACGCAGTATTTT. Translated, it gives CASSLVDWRRAGDTQYF.

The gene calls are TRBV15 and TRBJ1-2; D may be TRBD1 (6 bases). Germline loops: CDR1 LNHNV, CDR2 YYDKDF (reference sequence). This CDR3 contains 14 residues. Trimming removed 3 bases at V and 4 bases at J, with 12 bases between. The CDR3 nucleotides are TGTGCCACCAGCAGTAGGACAGACCTCTATGGCTACACCTTC. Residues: CATSSRTDLYGYTF. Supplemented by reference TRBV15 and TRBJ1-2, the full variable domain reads DAMVIQNPRYQVTQFGKPVTLSCSQTLNHNVMYWYQQKSSQAPKLLFHYYDKDFNNEADTPDNFQSRRPNTSFCFLDIRSPGLGDTAMYLCATSSRTDLYGYTFGSGTRLTVV.

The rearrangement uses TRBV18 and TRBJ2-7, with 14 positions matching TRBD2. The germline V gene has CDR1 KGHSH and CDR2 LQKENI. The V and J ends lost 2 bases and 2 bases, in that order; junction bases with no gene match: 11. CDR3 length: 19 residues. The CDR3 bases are TGTGCCAGCTCACCATCTCCAGGGACTAGCGGGGGAAGGGCCTACGAGCAGTACTTC. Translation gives CASSPSPGTSGGRAYEQYF.

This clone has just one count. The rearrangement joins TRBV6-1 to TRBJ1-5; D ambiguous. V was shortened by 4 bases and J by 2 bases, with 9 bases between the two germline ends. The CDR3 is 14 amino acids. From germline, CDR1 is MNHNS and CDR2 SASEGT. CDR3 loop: CASSASRGNQPQHF. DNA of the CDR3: TGTGCCAGCAGTGCCTCTAGGGGCAATCAGCCCCAGCATTTT.

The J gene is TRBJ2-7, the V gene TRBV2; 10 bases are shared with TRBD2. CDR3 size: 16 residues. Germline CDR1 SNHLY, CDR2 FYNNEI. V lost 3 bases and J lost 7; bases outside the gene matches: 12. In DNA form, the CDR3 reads TGTGCCAGCAGTGAGAATCCAGCGGGAGGGCCGTGGGAGCAGTACTTC. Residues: CASSENPAGGPWEQYF.

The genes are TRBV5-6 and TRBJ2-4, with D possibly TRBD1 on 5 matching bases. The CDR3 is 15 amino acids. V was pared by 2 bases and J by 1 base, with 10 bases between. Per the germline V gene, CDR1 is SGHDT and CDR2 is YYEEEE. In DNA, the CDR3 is TGTGCCAGCAGCTTTCAGGGTGGGGCCAAAAACATTCAGTACTTC. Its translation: CASSFQGGAKNIQYF.

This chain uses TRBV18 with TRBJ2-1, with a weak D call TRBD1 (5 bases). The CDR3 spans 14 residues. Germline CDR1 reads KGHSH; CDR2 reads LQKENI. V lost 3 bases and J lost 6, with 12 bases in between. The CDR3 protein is CASSPGRKGNEQFF. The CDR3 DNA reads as TGTGCCAGCTCACCGGGGCGGAAGGGCAATGAGCAGTTCTTC.

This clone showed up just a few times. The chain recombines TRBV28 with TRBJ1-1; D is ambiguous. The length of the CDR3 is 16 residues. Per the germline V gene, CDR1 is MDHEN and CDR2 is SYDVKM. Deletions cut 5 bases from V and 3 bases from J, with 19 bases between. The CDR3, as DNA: TGTGCCAGCAGTCCCCCGAGATTGGCGGAAGACACTGAAGCTTTCTTT. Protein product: CASSPPRLAEDTEAFF.

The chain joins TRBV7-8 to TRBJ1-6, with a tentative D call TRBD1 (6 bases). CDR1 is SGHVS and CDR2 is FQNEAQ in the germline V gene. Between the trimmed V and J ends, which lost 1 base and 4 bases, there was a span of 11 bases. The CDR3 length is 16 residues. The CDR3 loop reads CASSLGGPAYNSPLHF. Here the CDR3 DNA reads TGTGCCAGCAGCTTAGGGGGGCCGGCATATAATTCACCCCTCCACTTT.

DNA for the CDR3: TGTGCCAGTAGCGCCCCAGGGAGTCCCAACTACAATGAGCAGTTCTTC. Amino acid sequence: CASSAPGSPNYNEQFF. The chain combines TRBV19 with TRBJ2-1; D might be TRBD1 or TRBD2, each matching 5 bases. The V end was cut by 6 bases, the J end by 3 bases, with 18 bases between. There are 16 residues in the CDR3. Germline CDR1 is LNHDA and CDR2 is SQIVND (reference sequence).

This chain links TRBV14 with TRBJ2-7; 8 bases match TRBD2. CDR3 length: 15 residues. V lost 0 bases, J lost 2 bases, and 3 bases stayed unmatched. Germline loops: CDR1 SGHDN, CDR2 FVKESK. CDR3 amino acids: CASSQELADTYEQYF. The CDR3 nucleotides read TGTGCCAGCAGCCAAGAACTAGCGGATACCTACGAGCAGTACTTC.